Sequencing of this T cell receptor beta chain was carried out in a study of response to subunit inactivated influenza vaccine (dated by TCRdb to about 2018). A note on the overall study: The study used deep quantitative T cell receptor repertoire profiling to track responses to a trivalent subunit inactivated influenza vaccine. Overall results and qualifications from the work: The authors suggested that each seasonal influenza vaccination may recruit only a limited number of new T cells.

From cysteine to phenylalanine, the CDR3 is 14 amino acids long. Just CDR3 DNA is preserved here, 42 bases in frame from base 1. V lost 2 bases and J lost 2 bases; the stretch between them is 11 bases long. CDR1 and CDR2, looked up from the germline V gene, are SGHDT and YYEEEE. Points on this clonotype: Its antigen target is currently unknown. It has no much larger one-base neighbor in the sample; base qualities were not kept.

The library was obtained by RT-PCR. The sequencer listed for this sample is Illumina HiSeq 2500. Using fastp at Q25 and MiXCR, TCRdb reprocessed the public reads and kept productive beta chains. Under each unique CDR3 protein, matching rows form one entry showing the most common genes and DNA. This sample holds roughly 500,000 distinct CDR3 sequences; about 15% were observed only once. 2.5% to 3.5% of the sample is taken by the ten largest. This sample comprised CD4+ T cells sorted from PBMCs, obtained about 23 months after vaccination. This TCR was sampled from a man in his fifties or sixties who received an inactivated influenza vaccine. Donor details come from another sample of the same person, matched by shared clones. The V and J segments used are TRBV5-6 and TRBJ2-7, with TRBD1 tentatively as D gene (6 bases match). CDR3 loop: CASSFRDITYEQYF. The bases are TGTGCCAGCAGCTTCCGGGACATAACCTACGAGCAGTACTTC.